This T cell receptor (beta chain) was sequenced for a study of shared clonotypes between healthy human individuals. Regarding the study as a whole: The study found lower generation probabilities in non-shared clonotypes than in those shared by all four donors.

The CDR3 extends over 16 amino acids. From germline, CDR1 is SEHNR and CDR2 FQNEAQ (reference sequence). Between the trimmed V and J ends, which lost 1 base and 0 bases, there was a span of 13 bases. Repertoires were generated with immunoSEQ multiplex PCR, while TCRdb's copy carries only in-frame clones and drops some. Of some 2,500,000 clones in the sample, about 90% were seen once. Note on this clone: What it binds is not known.

All of the donors resided in Nashville, Tennessee, and each was a Caucasian adult. The sample was naive CD4+ T cells from PBMCs. As to subset: CD45RA+ positively selected. The chain has TRBV7-9 and TRBJ2-7; a possible D gene is TRBD2 (5 bases). This TCR was recovered from a man aged 18 to 30 in good health. Some clones in this sample may be carry-over from other donors' samples. CDR3 loop: CASSLDGSGSSYEQYF. The CDR3 nucleotides are TGTGCCAGCAGCTTAGATGGGAGCGGAAGCTCCTACGAGCAGTACTTC.